This record looks at one T cell receptor (beta chain) sequence and its context. Its specificity is not known. These data are taken from a study of cytomegalovirus exposure and HLA in healthy donors. Study-level findings and limits: With later analysis, a missense DCLRE1C variant became linked to TCR beta V- and J-gene trimming. Overall, roughly 170 TCR beta chains were annotated as cytomegalovirus-associated. Among the CMV-associated chains, three were confirmed in vitro as specific for CMV antigens.

The primer mix had 60 Vbeta and 13 Jbeta primers. The protocol was immunoSEQ multiplex PCR, while the TCRdb copy is restricted to in-frame clones and leaves out a portion. The repertoire holds 120,000 or so clones, with around 73% as singletons. The germline CDR1 and CDR2 sequences are SNHLY and FYNNEI. This CDR3 comprises 15 residues. Unmatched junction bases numbered 14, after V lost 10 bases and J lost 11 bases. The chain joins TRBV2 to TRBJ2-1; 13 nucleotides match TRBD2. This clonotype was sampled from a young man in good health and CMV-seropositive. Sequencing used PBMCs. In DNA form, the CDR3 reads TGTGCCACCGGAGGCGGACTAGCGGGAGCTGGGAAGCAGTTCTTC. Its protein product is CATGGGLAGAGKQFF.